A selection of T cell receptor beta chains follows, all from one sample in a study of control samples from healthy donors and cancer patients. Only in-frame clones appear in the TCRdb table, and some are missing; sequencing was by immunoSEQ multiplex PCR. Among 55,000 to 70,000 clones listed, around 91% were seen once. The sequencing input was PBMCs. The receptors come from a man aged 60-69 years with colorectal cancer. The CDR3 runs from the conserved cysteine through the conserved F or W. D genes are given only for firm matches. Size values are once, few and many counts, or a class for expanded clones, and some rows have none.

NA TRBJ1-1 TRBV18 NA CASRDSLTTEAFF TGTGCCAGTCGGGACTCACTCACCACTGAAGCTTTCTTT
NA TRBJ2-3 TRBV10-2 NA CASSDNTPAYTDTQYF TGCGCCAGCAGTGATAATACACCCGCTTACACAGATACGCAGTATTTT
NA TRBJ1-5 TRBV7-9 NA CASSLGVGGGGQPQHF TGTGCCAGCAGCTTAGGGGTTGGCGGAGGTGGGCAGCCCCAGCATTTT
NA TRBJ1-6 TRBV7-9 NA CASSLAGRALHF TGTGCCAGCAGCTTAGCGGGGAGAGCCCTCCACTTT
NA TRBJ1-1 TRBV30 NA CAWSVQGGNTEAFF TGTGCCTGGAGTGTACAGGGAGGGAACACTGAAGCTTTCTTT
NA TRBJ2-1 TRBV9 NA CASSVTWSNEQFF TGTGCCAGCAGCGTGACTTGGAGCAATGAGCAGTTCTTC
NA TRBJ1-4 TRBV15 NA CATSRAKGNEKLFF TGTGCCACCAGCAGAGCCAAGGGCAATGAAAAACTGTTTTTT
NA TRBJ1-6 TRBV3-1/TRBV3-2 NA CASSQGSNSPLHF TGTGCCAGCAGCCAGGGGTCCAATTCACCCCTCCACTTT
TRBD2 TRBJ2-5 TRBV7-2 NA CASSLGGGPQETQYF TGTGCCAGCAGCTTAGGGGGGGGACCCCAAGAGACCCAGTACTTC
NA TRBJ2-5 TRBV6-2/TRBV6-3 NA CASSYVGETQYF TGTGCCAGCAGTTACGTCGGGGAGACCCAGTACTTC
NA TRBJ1-5 TRBV27 NA CASSLGVNQPQHF TGTGCCAGCAGCCTGGGAGTAAATCAGCCCCAGCATTTT
NA TRBJ2-5 TRBV5-5 once CASSLVWRAGHSYQETQYF TGTGCCAGCAGCTTGGTCTGGAGGGCAGGCCATAGTTACCAAGAGACCCAGTACTTC
TRBD1 TRBJ1-1 TRBV15 NA CATSRITGGAFF TGTGCCACCAGCAGAATCACAGGGGGTGCTTTCTTT
NA TRBJ1-2 TRBV7-3 NA CASSLRALGQGGGYTF TGTGCCAGCAGCTTACGGGCCCTGGGGCAGGGCGGGGGCTACACCTTC
NA TRBJ1-1 TRBV18 few CASSPPHLNTEAFF TGTGCCAGCTCACCACCTCATCTGAACACTGAAGCTTTCTTT
NA TRBJ1-4 TRBV7-9 NA CASSFTQGRGEKLFF TGTGCCAGCAGCTTCACCCAGGGGCGTGGGGAAAAACTGTTTTTT
NA TRBJ1-4 TRBV12-3/TRBV12-4 NA CASVGQINEKLFF TGTGCCAGCGTGGGGCAGATTAATGAAAAACTGTTTTTT
NA TRBJ1-1 TRBV12-3/TRBV12-4 NA CASSLDMNTEAFF TGTGCCAGCAGTCTAGACATGAACACTGAAGCTTTCTTT
NA TRBJ2-1 TRBV12-3/TRBV12-4 NA CASSLGGRREQFF TGTGCCAGCAGTTTAGGGGGGCGGCGTGAGCAGTTCTTC
NA TRBJ2-6 TRBV11-2 NA CASSSTDSGANVLTF TGTGCCAGCAGCTCGACAGACTCTGGGGCCAACGTCCTGACTTTC
NA TRBJ2-5 TRBV24-1 NA CATSDLGPLEETQYF TGTGCCACCAGTGATTTAGGGCCGCTGGAAGAGACCCAGTACTTC
NA TRBJ1-3 TRBV9 NA CASSVDGAGTGNTIYF TGTGCCAGCAGCGTAGACGGGGCTGGGACTGGAAACACCATATATTTT
NA TRBJ1-4 TRBV28 NA CASGTLNEKLFF TGTGCCTCGGGAACCCTTAATGAAAAACTGTTTTTT
TRBD1 TRBJ1-1 TRBV10-3 NA CAIRAASGGHTEAFF TGTGCCATCAGAGCGGCGTCAGGGGGACACACTGAAGCTTTCTTT
NA TRBJ2-1 TRBV7-3 NA CASSATGYNEQFF TGTGCCAGCAGCGCTACAGGGTACAATGAGCAGTTCTTC
TRBD1 TRBJ1-1 TRBV5-1 NA CASSLGSGGYTEAFF TGCGCCAGCAGCTTGGGTTCAGGGGGCTACACTGAAGCTTTCTTT
NA TRBJ2-1 TRBV7-9 NA CASTYTGLVFDEQFF TGTGCCAGCACCTACACGGGTCTAGTATTCGATGAGCAGTTCTTC
TRBD1 TRBJ1-3 TRBV29-1 NA CSVRTGRNTIYF TGCAGCGTGCGGACAGGCCGAAACACCATATATTTT
NA TRBJ2-7 TRBV15 NA CATSRALTGTYEQYF TGTGCCACCAGCAGAGCCCTGACAGGAACCTACGAGCAGTACTTC
NA TRBJ1-5 TRBV7-9 NA CASVTGGGGQPQHF TGTGCCAGCGTTACTGGGGGCGGAGGTCAGCCCCAGCATTTT
TRBD1 TRBJ1-2 TRBV7-3 NA CASSLTGTGSFGYTF TGTGCCAGCAGCTTAACCGGGACAGGGAGTTTTGGCTACACCTTC
NA TRBJ1-1 TRBV5-6 NA CASSIGPSPEAFF TGTGCCAGCAGCATCGGGCCCTCTCCCGAAGCTTTCTTT
NA TRBJ2-1 TRBV9 NA CASSLGAPIYNEQFF TGTGCCAGCAGTTTAGGGGCTCCCATCTACAATGAGCAGTTCTTC
NA TRBJ1-4 TRBV23-1 NA CASSQWYQIQNEGTNEKLFF TGCGCCAGCAGTCAATGGTATCAAATACAAAACGAAGGCACTAATGAAAAACTGTTTTTT
TRBD1 TRBJ2-1 TRBV18 NA CASSPGQGAGNEQFF TGTGCCAGCTCACCAGGTCAGGGGGCGGGTAATGAGCAGTTCTTC
NA TRBJ1-6 TRBV9 NA CASSQRAGNSPLHF TGTGCCAGCAGCCAAAGGGCAGGTAATTCACCCCTCCACTTT
NA TRBJ2-2 TRBV4-2 few CASSQASNTGELFF TGTGCCAGCAGCCAAGCCTCGAACACCGGGGAGCTGTTTTTT
NA TRBJ2-5 TRBV7-7 NA CASSLVGRAETQYF TGTGCCAGCAGCTTAGTGGGCAGGGCTGAGACCCAGTACTTC
NA TRBJ2-7 TRBV18 NA CASSPGLGEEQYF TGTGCCAGCTCACCAGGGTTGGGAGAGGAGCAGTACTTC
NA TRBJ2-7 TRBV5-7 NA CASSLTGRSYEQYF TGTGCCAGCAGCTTGACAGGGAGATCCTACGAGCAGTACTTC
NA TRBJ2-1 TRBV29-1 NA CSGRGPLGGEQFF TGCAGCGGGAGGGGCCCCCTGGGAGGTGAGCAGTTCTTC
TRBD1 TRBJ2-3 TRBV11-2 once CASSSGTGSTDTQYF TGTGCCAGCAGCTCCGGGACAGGAAGCACAGATACGCAGTATTTT
TRBD2 TRBJ2-1 TRBV29-1 NA CSGTSGGAIISEQFF TGCAGCGGGACTAGCGGGGGGGCTATTATCTCGGAGCAGTTCTTC
NA TRBJ2-2 TRBV24-1 NA CATSPTYGTSPNTGELFF TGTGCCACCAGCCCGACATACGGGACCTCGCCGAACACCGGGGAGCTGTTTTTT
TRBD1 TRBJ2-7 TRBV11-2 NA CASSLRDRVSF TGTGCCAGCAGCTTACGGGACAGGGTATCCTTC
NA TRBJ2-5 TRBV9 NA CASSRTPAETQYF TGTGCCAGCAGCCGGACTCCCGCAGAGACCCAGTACTTC
TRBD1 TRBJ2-7 TRBV10-3 NA CAISGTGTYEQYF TGTGCCATCAGTGGGACAGGGACCTACGAGCAGTACTTC
TRBD1 TRBJ2-3 TRBV3-1/TRBV3-2 NA CASSRRQGATDTQYF TGTGCCAGCAGTCGACGACAGGGGGCCACAGATACGCAGTATTTT
TRBD1 TRBJ1-2 TRBV18 NA CASSPPDRYYGYTF TGTGCCAGCTCACCACCGGACAGGTACTATGGCTACACCTTC
NA TRBJ1-4 TRBV28 NA CASSLGTGYEKLFF TGTGCCAGCAGTTTGGGGACGGGTTATGAAAAACTGTTTTTT
NA TRBJ2-7 TRBV3-1/TRBV3-2 NA CASSQGPGNSYEQYF TGTGCCAGCAGCCAGGGACCAGGAAACTCCTACGAGCAGTACTTC
TRBD2 TRBJ2-1 TRBV4-2 NA CASSQSSGGTSYNEQFF TGTGCCAGCAGCCAGAGTAGCGGGGGGACCTCCTACAATGAGCAGTTCTTC
NA TRBJ2-5 TRBV4-1 NA CASSQEKILGTTQYF TGCGCCAGCAGCCAAGAAAAAATCCTAGGAACGACCCAGTACTTC
NA TRBJ2-3 TRBV4-3 NA CASSQDRKDTQYF TGCGCCAGCAGCCAAGATAGAAAGGATACGCAGTATTTT